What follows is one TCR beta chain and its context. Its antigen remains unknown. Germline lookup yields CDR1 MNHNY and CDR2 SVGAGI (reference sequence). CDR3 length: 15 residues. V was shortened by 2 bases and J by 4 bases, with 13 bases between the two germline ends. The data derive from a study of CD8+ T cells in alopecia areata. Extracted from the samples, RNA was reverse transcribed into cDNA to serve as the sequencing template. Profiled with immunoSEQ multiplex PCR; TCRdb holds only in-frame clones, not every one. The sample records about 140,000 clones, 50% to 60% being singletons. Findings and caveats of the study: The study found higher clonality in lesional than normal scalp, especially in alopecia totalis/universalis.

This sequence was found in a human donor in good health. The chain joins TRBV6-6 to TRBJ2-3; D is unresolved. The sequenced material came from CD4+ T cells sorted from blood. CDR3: CASSYLAGVADTQYF. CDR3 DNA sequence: TGTGCCAGCAGTTACCTCGCCGGCGTCGCAGATACGCAGTATTTT.